This TCR beta chain derives from a study of T cell responses to AZD1222 COVID-19 vaccine. Study findings and constraints: White British ancestry dominated among donors, who included more females, and clonal diversity was possibly underestimated.

The germline CDR1 and CDR2 sequences are ENHRY and SYGVKD. Deletions cut 4 bases from V and 5 bases from J, with 12 bases between. The CDR3 sequence is 13 residues long. The method was immunoSEQ multiplex PCR; TCRdb's version includes in-frame clones alone and lacks a portion of them. The sample contains about 45,000 clones, about 87% of which appear only once. Points on this clone: What it binds is unknown.

The rearrangement uses TRBV10-3 and TRBJ2-7, with TRBD2 as a possible D gene (6 bases). Sequencing used peripheral blood, obtained 28 days after the second AZD1222 dose. The origin of this receptor is an adult who received the AZD1222 COVID-19 vaccine. CDR3 loop: CAISGRGGNEQYF. The CDR3 bases are TGTGCCATCAGTGGAAGGGGAGGAAACGAGCAGTACTTC.